Sequencing of this TCR beta chain was carried out in a study of blood T cell repertoires in COVID-19. Sequenced by immunoSEQ multiplex PCR; TCRdb stores in-frame clones only, minus some. The sample consists of over 100,000 clones, more than 85% of them appearing once. Losses at the gene ends were 0 bases for V and 0 bases for J; bases not matched to a gene: 7. The CDR3 extends over 18 amino acids. Germline loops: CDR1 MNHNS, CDR2 SASEGT. Sequenced: peripheral blood. The receptor comes from a man in his late teens or twenties with acute or convalescent COVID-19. The chain links TRBV6-1 to TRBJ2-3, with TRBD2 matching 9 bases. As DNA, the CDR3 is TGTGCCAGCAGTGAAGCTAGCGGGGGTAGCGCTAGCACAGATACGCAGTATTTT. Protein: CASSEASGGSASTDTQYF.